This TCR beta chain was identified during a study of identical twins. Trimming cost V 6 bases and J 8 bases; bases outside gene matches: 10. CDR1 and CDR2 from the germline V gene are ENHRY and SYGVKD. This CDR3 spans 14 amino acids. In TCRdb, the 5' RACE reads were re-called with MiXCR into one record per CDR3 protein. Of a few hundred thousand distinct CDR3 sequences listed, 7.5% to 10% are singletons. This clonotype was seen at least ten times. The data were also submitted as part of a second study, on yellow fever vaccine responses in identical twins.

The TCR sequence derives from a woman between 18 and 29 years old in good health. The V call is TRBV10-3, the J call TRBJ2-3; 8 nucleotides align to TRBD1. Specimen: PBMCs. In nucleotides, the CDR3 is TGTGCCATCAGGGAAACCGGGACAGGTACTACGCAGTATTTT. This gives the protein CAIRETGTGTTQYF.